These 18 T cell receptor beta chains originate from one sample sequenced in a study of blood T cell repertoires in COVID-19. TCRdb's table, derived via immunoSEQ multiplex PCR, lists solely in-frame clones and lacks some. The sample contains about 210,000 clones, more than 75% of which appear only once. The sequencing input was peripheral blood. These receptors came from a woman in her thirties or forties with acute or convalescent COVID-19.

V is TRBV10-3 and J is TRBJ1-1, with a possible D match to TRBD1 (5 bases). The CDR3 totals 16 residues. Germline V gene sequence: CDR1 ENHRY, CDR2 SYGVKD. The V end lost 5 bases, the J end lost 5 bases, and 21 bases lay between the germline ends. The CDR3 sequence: CAISQGGIGPGTEAFF. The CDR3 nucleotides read TGTGCCATCAGTCAGGGAGGCATTGGGCCTGGGACTGAAGCTTTCTTT.

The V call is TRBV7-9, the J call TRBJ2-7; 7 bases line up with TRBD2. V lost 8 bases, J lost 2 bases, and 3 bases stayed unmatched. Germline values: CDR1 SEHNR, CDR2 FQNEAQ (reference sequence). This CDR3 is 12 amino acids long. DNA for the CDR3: TGTGCCAGCTCTAGCGGAACCTACGAGCAGTACTTC. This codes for CASSSGTYEQYF.

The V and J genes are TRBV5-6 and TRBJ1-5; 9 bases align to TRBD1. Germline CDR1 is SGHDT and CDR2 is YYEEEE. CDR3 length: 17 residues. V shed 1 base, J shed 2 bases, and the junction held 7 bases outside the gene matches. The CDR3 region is CASSLRTGGIGNQPQHF. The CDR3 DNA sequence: TGTGCCAGCAGCTTGAGAACAGGGGGCATTGGCAATCAGCCCCAGCATTTT.

In DNA, the CDR3 is TGTGCCAGCAGTTCCACGCAGGGGTGGGTACCTCGAGACACTGAAGCTTTCTTT. Protein: CASSSTQGWVPRDTEAFF. This chain links TRBV27 with TRBJ1-1, with D perhaps TRBD1 (6 bases). The CDR3 spans 18 residues. Looked up from germline, CDR1 is MNHEY and CDR2 is SMNVEV (reference sequence). V was cut by 4 bases and J by 3 bases, with 24 bases left in between.

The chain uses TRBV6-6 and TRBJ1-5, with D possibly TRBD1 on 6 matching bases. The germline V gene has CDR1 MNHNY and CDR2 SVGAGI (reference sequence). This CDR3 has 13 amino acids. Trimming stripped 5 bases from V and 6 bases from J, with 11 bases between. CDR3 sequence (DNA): TGTGCCAGCAGTACAGGGTCGGGTCAGCCCCAGCATTTT. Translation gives CASSTGSGQPQHF.

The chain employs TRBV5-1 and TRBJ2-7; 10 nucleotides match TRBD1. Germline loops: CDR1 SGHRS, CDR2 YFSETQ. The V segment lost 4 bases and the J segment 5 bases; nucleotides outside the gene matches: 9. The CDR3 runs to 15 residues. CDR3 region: CASSNPGQGSHEQYF. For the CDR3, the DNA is TGCGCCAGCAGCAACCCGGGACAGGGGAGCCACGAGCAGTACTTC.

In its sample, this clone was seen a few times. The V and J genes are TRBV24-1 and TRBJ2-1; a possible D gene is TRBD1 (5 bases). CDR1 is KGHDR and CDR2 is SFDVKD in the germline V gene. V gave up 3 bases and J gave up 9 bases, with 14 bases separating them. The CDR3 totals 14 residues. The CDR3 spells CATSDIGDSSEQFF. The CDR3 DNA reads TGTGCCACCAGTGATATAGGGGATTCTAGTGAGCAGTTCTTC.

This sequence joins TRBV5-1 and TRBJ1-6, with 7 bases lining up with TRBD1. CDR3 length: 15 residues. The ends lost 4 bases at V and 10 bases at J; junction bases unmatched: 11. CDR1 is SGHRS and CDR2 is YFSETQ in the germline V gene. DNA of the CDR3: TGCGCCAGCAGCGCTTCACAGGGGAAAGAGTCACCCCTCCACTTT. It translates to CASSASQGKESPLHF.

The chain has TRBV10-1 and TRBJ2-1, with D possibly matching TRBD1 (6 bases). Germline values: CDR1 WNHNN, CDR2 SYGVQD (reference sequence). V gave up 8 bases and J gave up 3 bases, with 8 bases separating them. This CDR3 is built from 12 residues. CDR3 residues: CASADSYNEQFF. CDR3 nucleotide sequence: TGCGCCAGCGCGGACAGCTACAATGAGCAGTTCTTC.

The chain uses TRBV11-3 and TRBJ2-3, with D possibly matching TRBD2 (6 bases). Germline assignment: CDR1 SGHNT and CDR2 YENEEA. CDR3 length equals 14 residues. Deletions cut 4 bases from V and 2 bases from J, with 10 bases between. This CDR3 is CASSYGGPTDTQYF. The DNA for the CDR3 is TGTGCCAGCAGCTACGGAGGGCCCACAGATACGCAGTATTTT.

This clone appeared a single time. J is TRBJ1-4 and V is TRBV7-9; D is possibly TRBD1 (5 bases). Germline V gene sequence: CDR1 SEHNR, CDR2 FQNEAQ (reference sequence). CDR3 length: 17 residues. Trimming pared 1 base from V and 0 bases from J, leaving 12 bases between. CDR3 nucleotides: TGTGCCAGCAGCTTAGGTGGGGCAGACTCAACTAATGAAAAACTGTTTTTT. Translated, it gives CASSLGGADSTNEKLFF.

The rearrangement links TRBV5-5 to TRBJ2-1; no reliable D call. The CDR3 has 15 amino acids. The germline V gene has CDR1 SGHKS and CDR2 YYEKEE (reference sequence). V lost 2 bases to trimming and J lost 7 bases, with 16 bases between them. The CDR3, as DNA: TGTGCCAGCAGCTTTGCACGCGAGCTGTGGAATGAGCAGTTCTTC. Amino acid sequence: CASSFARELWNEQFF.

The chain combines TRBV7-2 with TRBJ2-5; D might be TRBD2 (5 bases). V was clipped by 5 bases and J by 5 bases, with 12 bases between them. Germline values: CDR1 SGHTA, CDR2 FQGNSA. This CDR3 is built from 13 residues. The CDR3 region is CASSRTRWETQYF. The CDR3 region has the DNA TGTGCCAGCAGCCGTACTAGGTGGGAGACCCAGTACTTC.

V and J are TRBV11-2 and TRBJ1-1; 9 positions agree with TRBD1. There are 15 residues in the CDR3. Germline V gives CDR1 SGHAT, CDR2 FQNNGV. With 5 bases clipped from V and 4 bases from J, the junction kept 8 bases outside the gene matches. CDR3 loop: CASSPRQGVFTEAFF. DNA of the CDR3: TGTGCCAGCAGCCCTCGACAGGGGGTTTTCACTGAAGCTTTCTTT.

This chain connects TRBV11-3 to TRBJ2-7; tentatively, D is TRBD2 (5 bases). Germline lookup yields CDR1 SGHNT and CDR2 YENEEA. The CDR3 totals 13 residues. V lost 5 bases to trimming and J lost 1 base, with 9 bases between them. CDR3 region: CASSPRGSYEQYF. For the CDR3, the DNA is TGTGCCAGCAGCCCGCGCGGGTCCTACGAGCAGTACTTC.

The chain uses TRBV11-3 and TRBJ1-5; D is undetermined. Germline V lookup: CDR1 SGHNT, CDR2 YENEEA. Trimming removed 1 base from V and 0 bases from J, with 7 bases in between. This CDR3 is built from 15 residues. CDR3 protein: CASSLGGHSNQPQHF. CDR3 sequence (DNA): TGTGCCAGCAGCTTAGGCGGCCATAGCAATCAGCCCCAGCATTTT.

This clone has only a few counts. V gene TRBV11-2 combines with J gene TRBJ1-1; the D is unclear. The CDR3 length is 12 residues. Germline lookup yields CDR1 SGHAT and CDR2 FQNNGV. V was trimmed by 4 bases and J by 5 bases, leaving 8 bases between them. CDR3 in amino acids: CASSSRETEAFF. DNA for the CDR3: TGTGCCAGCAGCTCCCGGGAGACTGAAGCTTTCTTT.

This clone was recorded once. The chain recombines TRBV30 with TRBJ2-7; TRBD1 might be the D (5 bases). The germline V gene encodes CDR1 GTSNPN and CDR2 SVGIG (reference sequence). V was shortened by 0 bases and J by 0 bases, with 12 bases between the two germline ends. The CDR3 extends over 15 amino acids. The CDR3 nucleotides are TGTGCCTGGAGTGTAAGGGGCAGAAGCTCCTACGAGCAGTACTTC. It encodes CAWSVRGRSSYEQYF.